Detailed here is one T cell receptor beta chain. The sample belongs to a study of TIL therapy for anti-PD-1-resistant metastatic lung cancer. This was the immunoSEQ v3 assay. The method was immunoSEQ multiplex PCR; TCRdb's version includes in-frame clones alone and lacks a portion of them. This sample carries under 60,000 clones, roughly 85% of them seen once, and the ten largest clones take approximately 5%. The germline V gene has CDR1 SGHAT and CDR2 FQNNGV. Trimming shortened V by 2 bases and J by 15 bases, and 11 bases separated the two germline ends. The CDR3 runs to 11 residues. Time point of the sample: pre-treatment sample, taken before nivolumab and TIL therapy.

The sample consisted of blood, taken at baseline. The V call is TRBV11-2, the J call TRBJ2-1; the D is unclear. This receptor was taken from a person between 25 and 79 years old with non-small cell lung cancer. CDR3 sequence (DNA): TGTGCCAGCAGCTTACGCAGGTTGCCGTTCTTC. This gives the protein CASSLRRLPFF.